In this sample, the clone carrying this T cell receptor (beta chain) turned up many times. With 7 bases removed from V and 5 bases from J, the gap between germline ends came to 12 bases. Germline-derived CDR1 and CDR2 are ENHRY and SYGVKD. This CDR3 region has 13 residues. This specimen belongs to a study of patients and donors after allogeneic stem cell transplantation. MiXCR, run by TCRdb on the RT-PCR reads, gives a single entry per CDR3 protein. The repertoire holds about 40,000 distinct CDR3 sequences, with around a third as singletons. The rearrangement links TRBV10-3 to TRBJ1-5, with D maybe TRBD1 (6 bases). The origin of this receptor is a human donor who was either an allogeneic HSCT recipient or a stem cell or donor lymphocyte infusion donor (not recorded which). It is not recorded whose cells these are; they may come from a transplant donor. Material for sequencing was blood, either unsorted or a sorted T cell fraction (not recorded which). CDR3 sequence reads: CAINGQLDQPQHF. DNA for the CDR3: TGTGCCATCAATGGACAGTTGGATCAGCCCCAGCATTTT.